The TCR beta chain under discussion was sequenced for a study of blood T cell repertoires in COVID-19 (dated by TCRdb to the early 2020s). With respect to the entire study: The collaborator samples originated in the United States, Italy and Spain and spanned the acute and convalescent phases of COVID-19. The dataset comprised deeply sampled blood TCRbeta repertoires from subjects exposed to, actively infected with, or recovered from COVID-19. The repertoires were made available in a free public database intended to serve as a resource for research on the immune response to SARS-CoV-2. Nearly every sample came with metadata listing a de-identified subject ID, COVID-19 status, age in years and sex. The prospective study material was composed of cDNA or gDNA derived from T cells, B-cell-depleted T cells, or PBMCs. Where available, HLA class I and class II types were taken from metadata supplied by the sample provider and were not determined by assay-based typing. The samples were drawn from two sources: the first 160 participants of the ongoing ImmuneRACE study, and 1,200 or so subjects contributed by 6 global collaborators. Broader findings and caveats from the paper: The amount of clinical and demographic metadata varied by source and participant and was provided uncurated.

The collaborating institutions used their own protocols to collect whole blood in K2EDTA tubes. Collaborator samples were shipped for TCRbeta analysis as frozen whole blood, isolated PBMCs, or DNA extracted from either sample type. The CDR3, cysteine through phenylalanine, is 14 amino acids long. CDR3 DNA is the only sequence kept; it has 42 bases, read in frame from the first base. Via the germline V gene, CDR1 is SGHVS and CDR2 FQNEAQ. Compared with germline, V lacks 6 bases and J lacks 4 bases; bases without a gene match: 8. This clone was seen only once. Which antigen it targets is not known. Base qualities are not provided; no much larger clone lies one nucleotide away. TCRbeta CDR3 regions were amplified from genomic DNA using the immunoSEQ Assay, a bias-controlled multiplex PCR. Processing in the source paper ran as follows. Nucleated cell counts per sample were estimated from amplification of reference gene primers within the assay. Sequence reads were collapsed and filtered to measure the absolute abundance of every unique TCRbeta CDR3 rearrangement. Productive Simpson clonality was computed per sample as the square root of Simpson's diversity index over productive rearrangements. In TCRdb, the immuneACCESS table is reduced to in-frame sequences with V and J assigned. These tables do not hold every clone; where another copy was compared, an unresolved V gene accounts for under half, and the others remain unexplained. V, J and clone size were drawn from that table, and D and trimming were deduced from the DNA. The table for this sample lists under 300,000 clones; about 88% of them were counted only once. About 4% of the sample lies in the top ten.

Sequencing was performed on peripheral blood. The chain couples TRBV7-8 to TRBJ2-7; 8 central bases correspond to TRBD1. The receptor was isolated from a man between 18 and 35 years old with active or convalescent COVID-19. The DNA sequence is as follows: TGTGCCAGCAGTTCCGGGACAGGTTTTTACGAGCAGTACTTC. Protein translation: CASSSGTGFYEQYF. When the CDR3 is completed using the reference TRBV7-8 and TRBJ2-7 genes on either side, the full variable domain is GAGVSQSPRYKVAKRGQDVALRCDPISGHVSLFWYQQALGQGPEFLTYFQNEAQLDKSGLPSDRFFAERPEGSVSTLKIQRTQQEDSAVYLCASSSGTGFYEQYFGPGTRLTVT.